The entry below describes one T cell receptor beta chain. Its target is unknown. This CDR3 contains 14 residues. V lost 4 bases, J lost 2 bases, and 9 bases lay in between. Germline V gene data show CDR1 as MGHRA and CDR2 as YSYEKL. The source of the sample is a study of breast tumors, draining lymph nodes, adjacent tissues. Study-wide points: Findings are consistent with lymph node origin and intratumoral expansion of most tumor T cells. Luminal-like breast cancer showed significantly higher tumor–nontumor repertoire similarity than basal-like. Compared with lymph nodes, tumors were less diverse; compared with nontumor tissue, more.

TCRdb used MiXCR to reprocess the multiplex PCR reads, holding one entry per CDR3 protein. The sample contains 15,000 to 20,000 distinct CDR3 sequences, approximately 57% of which appear only once. The chain carries TRBV4-1 and TRBJ1-3; unclear D gene. This TCR came from a female donor with breast cancer. Some clones in this sample may be carry-over from other donors' samples. Sequenced sample: tumor-adjacent breast tissue. CDR3 loop: CASSRNFAGNTIYF. CDR3 DNA sequence: TGCGCCAGCAGCCGCAACTTTGCTGGAAACACCATATATTTT.